The 5 T cell receptor beta chains reported below all come from one sample, sequenced in a study of PD-1 blockade in classical Hodgkin lymphoma. Data came from immunoSEQ multiplex PCR; TCRdb stores just in-frame clones and leaves some out. Among tens of thousands of clones listed, 93% were seen once. This sample's time point: newly diagnosed, previously untreated cHL patient sample. Specimen: peripheral blood mononuclear cells (PBMCs). All receptors come from a human donor with classical Hodgkin lymphoma.

In its sample, this clone was seen once. This chain uses TRBV2 with TRBJ2-1; 11 bases are a match to TRBD2. V dropped 8 bases and J dropped 9; count of bases not matched to a gene: 12. Germline CDR1 SNHLY, CDR2 FYNNEI. The CDR3 length is 15 residues. Here the CDR3 reads CASVEATSGAAEQFF. CDR3 bases: TGTGCCAGCGTAGAGGCGACTAGCGGGGCCGCTGAGCAGTTCTTC.

The rearrangement links TRBV7-2 to TRBJ2-7; no clear D. Looked up from germline, CDR1 is SGHTA and CDR2 is FQGNSA. The CDR3 has 11 amino acids. V was cut by 6 bases and J by 3 bases, with 6 bases left in between. The CDR3 DNA sequence: TGTGCCAGCAGGTTTTACTACGAGCAGTACTTC. It specifies CASRFYYEQYF.

The chain is built from TRBV14 and TRBJ2-7, with TRBD1 matching over 8 bases. Germline CDR1 and CDR2: SGHDN and FVKESK. CDR3 length: 15 residues. Trimming at V came to 4 bases and at J to 1 base, leaving 6 bases not matched to a gene. CDR3 in amino acids: CASSPWTGISYEQYF. CDR3 sequence (DNA): TGTGCCAGCAGCCCTTGGACAGGGATTTCCTACGAGCAGTACTTC.

As DNA, the CDR3 is TGTGCCAGTACCCACATGGACGTGGAAAAACTGTTTTTT. It translates to CASTHMDVEKLFF. The genes are TRBV19 and TRBJ1-4; D ambiguous. Germline CDR1 LNHDA, CDR2 SQIVND (reference sequence). The CDR3 runs to 13 residues. V was cut by 7 bases and J by 8 bases, with 14 bases left in between.

This chain links TRBV7-3 with TRBJ1-1, with D tentatively TRBD1 (6 bases). Germline V gene sequence: CDR1 SGHTA, CDR2 FQGTGA. CDR3 length equals 15 residues. Trimming took off 0 bases at V and 7 bases at J, with 15 bases between the two ends. The CDR3 is CASSLTEGGPYEAFF. CDR3 sequence (DNA): TGTGCCAGCAGCTTAACTGAAGGGGGGCCTTATGAAGCTTTCTTT.